Listed here are 17 T cell receptor beta chains from one sample, sequenced in a study of T cells after yellow fever vaccination. TCRdb passed the 5' RACE reads through MiXCR, listing each CDR3 protein once. The sample contains approximately 300,000 distinct CDR3 sequences, approximately 7% of which appear only once. The sequenced sample was PBMCs, obtained more than 40 days after the first yellow fever vaccination. These receptors all come from a man younger than 35 who received the YFV17D yellow fever vaccine.

The sample holds a few counts of this clonotype. V gene TRBV5-6 combines with J gene TRBJ2-7; no firm D call. This CDR3 is built from 15 residues. Per the germline V gene, CDR1 is SGHDT and CDR2 is YYEEEE. Trimming took off 0 bases at V and 0 bases at J, with 10 bases between the two ends. CDR3 coding DNA: TGTGCCAGCAGCTTGGTCCGGAGTTCCTCCTACGAGCAGTACGTC. Residues: CASSLVRSSSYEQYV.

This clonotype was found many times. The CDR3 sequence is CSARVPGTRASEAFF. The DNA of the CDR3 is TGCAGTGCTAGAGTACCCGGAACCCGGGCCAGTGAAGCTTTCTTT. The chain joins TRBV20-1 to TRBJ1-1; D is undetermined. The CDR3 spans 15 residues. Germline CDR1 DFQATT, CDR2 SNEGSKA (reference sequence). Trimming shortened V by 1 base and J by 7 bases, and 19 bases separated the two germline ends.

This clonotype was detected a few times. The CDR3 sequence is CASSLGHGWETQYF. In DNA form, the CDR3 reads TGTGCCAGCAGCTTAGGTCACGGATGGGAGACCCAGTACTTC. The gene calls are TRBV7-7 and TRBJ2-5; D is uncertain. The CDR3 is made up of 14 amino acids. Germline V gene data show CDR1 as SSHAT and CDR2 as FNYEAQ (reference sequence). The germline V and J ends were trimmed by 1 base and 5 bases, with 11 bases remaining between them.

This clonotype was seen a handful of times. This chain connects TRBV5-1 to TRBJ2-7; 7 nucleotides align to TRBD2. The V and J ends lost 4 bases and 3 bases, in that order; junction bases with no gene match: 7. The CDR3 spans 14 residues. Germline V gives CDR1 SGHRS, CDR2 YFSETQ. The CDR3 sequence: CASSPGGGYYEQYF. CDR3 coding DNA: TGCGCCAGCAGCCCCGGCGGGGGATACTACGAGCAGTACTTC.

This clonotype was observed a few times. This chain joins TRBV19 and TRBJ2-7, with 8 bases aligning to TRBD1. The J segment lost 3 bases and the V segment lost 3 bases, leaving 1 base of the junction unmatched. The CDR3 runs to 13 residues. The V gene's germline CDR1 is LNHDA and CDR2 SQIVND (reference sequence). This CDR3 is CASSIGQGYEQYV. In DNA form, the CDR3 reads TGTGCCAGTAGTATTGGACAGGGCTACGAGCAGTACGTC.

This clonotype was detected a few times. The chain has TRBV23-1 and TRBJ1-6; 7 positions agree with TRBD1. TRBV23-1 is placed among ORFs of uncertain function. This CDR3 is built from 15 residues. V trimming: 0 bases; J trimming: 8 bases; junction bases outside the gene matches: 4. In DNA, the CDR3 is TGCGCCAGCAGTCAATCGGCAGGGGGGGATTCACCCCTCCACTTT. Translated: CASSQSAGGDSPLHF.

The V gene is TRBV4-1, the J gene TRBJ1-5, with D possibly being TRBD1 (6 bases). Per the germline V gene, CDR1 is MGHRA and CDR2 is YSYEKL. The ends were cut back, 3 bases at V and 5 bases at J, with 14 bases in the middle. This CDR3 comprises 15 residues. Here the CDR3 DNA reads TGCGCCAGCAGCCATCCCGGGACACGGTATCAGCCCCAGCATTTT. Translated: CASSHPGTRYQPQHF.

This clonotype was detected ten times or more. This rearrangement joins TRBV29-1 to TRBJ1-1, with D unclear. CDR3 length: 12 residues. Germline CDR1 is SQVTM and CDR2 is ANQGSEA. V was cut by 0 bases and J by 5 bases, with 7 bases left in between. Here the CDR3 DNA reads TGCAGCGTTGAAGACCGGAGGACTGAAGCTTTCTTT. This codes for CSVEDRRTEAFF.

The sample holds many counts of this clonotype. The chain uses TRBV29-1 and TRBJ2-3; D unclear. The CDR3 extends over 14 amino acids. From germline, CDR1 is SQVTM and CDR2 ANQGSEA. V shed 6 bases and J shed 1 base, with 14 bases lying between them. The CDR3 coding sequence is TGCAGCGTCCGTCCGGGTCAAGGCACAGATACGCAGTATTTT. Protein product: CSVRPGQGTDTQYF.

This sequence joins TRBV24-1 and TRBJ2-5; unclear D gene. CDR3 length equals 12 residues. Germline values: CDR1 KGHDR, CDR2 SFDVKD. Trimming took off 1 base at V and 2 bases at J, with 1 base between the two ends. The CDR3 region has the DNA TGTGCCACCAGTGATTTACAAGAGACCCAGTACTTC. This gives the protein CATSDLQETQYF.

This clonotype was detected many times. J is TRBJ2-4 and V is TRBV29-1, with D unresolved. CDR1 and CDR2 (germline): SQVTM, ANQGSEA. The V gene lost 6 bases and the J gene lost 0 bases, with 9 bases spanning the gap. The CDR3 has 13 amino acids. The CDR3: CSVDPLAKNIQYF. DNA for the CDR3: TGCAGCGTAGATCCTCTAGCCAAAAACATTCAGTACTTC.

This clonotype was counted between two and nine times. This chain connects TRBV3-1 to TRBJ2-1; 8 bases fit TRBD2. V was pared by 4 bases and J by 5 bases, with 1 base of the junction left unmatched. CDR3 length: 13 residues. Germline V gene data show CDR1 as LGHDT and CDR2 as YNNKEL (reference sequence). In DNA form, the CDR3 reads TGTGCCAGCAGCCGACTAGCGCACAATGAGCAGTTCTTC. Protein product: CASSRLAHNEQFF.

The rearrangement uses TRBV6-5 and TRBJ2-5; 10 bases match TRBD2. The CDR3 has 15 residues. The V and J ends lost 2 bases and 4 bases, in that order; junction bases with no gene match: 4. Germline V CDR1 and CDR2: MNHEY, SVGAGI. The CDR3 region is CASSYKSSGGETQYF. CDR3 nucleotide sequence: TGTGCCAGCAGTTACAAGTCTAGCGGGGGAGAGACCCAGTACTTC.

V and J are TRBV5-1 and TRBJ2-1; tentative D call: TRBD2 (6 bases). V was shortened by 2 bases and J by 8 bases, with 14 bases between the two germline ends. Germline V gives CDR1 SGHRS, CDR2 YFSETQ. The CDR3 contains 14 residues. CDR3 in amino acids: CASSFVTSLYEQFF. Written as DNA, the CDR3 is TGCGCCAGCAGCTTCGTCACTAGCCTCTATGAGCAGTTCTTC.

This clonotype came up a few times. V and J are TRBV6-5 and TRBJ1-2; 8 bases match TRBD1. CDR1 and CDR2 from the germline V gene are MNHEY and SVGAGI. The CDR3 runs 17 residues. The ends lost 8 bases at V and 0 bases at J; junction bases unmatched: 14. CDR3 sequence reads: CASSSDRVFASNYGYTF. CDR3 nucleotide sequence: TGTGCCAGCTCCTCGGACAGGGTTTTCGCCTCTAACTATGGCTACACCTTC.

This clonotype was observed at least ten times. The CDR3 bases are TGTGCCAGCAGCCATTCAGGGTTCACAGATACGCAGTATTTT. This sequence encodes CASSHSGFTDTQYF. The rearrangement joins TRBV3-1 to TRBJ2-3; TRBD1 might be the D (5 bases). V lost 3 bases, J lost 2 bases, and 9 bases lay in between. This CDR3 region has 14 residues. Germline values: CDR1 LGHDT, CDR2 YNNKEL (reference sequence).

This clonotype came up a few times. The chain recombines TRBV6-5 with TRBJ2-2, with no clear D. Germline lookup yields CDR1 MNHEY and CDR2 SVGAGI. The CDR3 length is 13 residues. V was shortened by 4 bases and J by 6 bases, with 9 bases between the two germline ends. The CDR3 DNA reads TGTGCCAGCAGTTCTTTCATCCCCGGGGAGCTGTTTTTT. Translating gives CASSSFIPGELFF.